The sequence of this TCR beta chain was determined in a study of blood T cell repertoires in COVID-19. Recruitment covered about two dozen US areas and drew participants whose ages spanned about 18 to 95 years. Here immunoSEQ multiplex PCR was the method, and the copy in TCRdb shows in-frame clones only, minus some. The table includes roughly 330,000 clones, around 87% detected once. Germline lookup yields CDR1 SNHLY and CDR2 FYNNEI. V gave up 5 bases and J gave up 7 bases, with 21 bases separating them. The CDR3 runs to 17 residues. Sequencing was done on a sample of PBMCs or T cells enriched from blood (not recorded which). This TCR came from a woman under 40 who had recovered from COVID-19. The chain carries TRBV2 and TRBJ1-6; weak D call: TRBD1 (6 bases). This CDR3 is CASSPPRAQGGNSPLHF. In DNA form, the CDR3 reads TGTGCCAGCAGTCCCCCTCGAGCACAGGGAGGGAATTCACCCCTCCACTTT.